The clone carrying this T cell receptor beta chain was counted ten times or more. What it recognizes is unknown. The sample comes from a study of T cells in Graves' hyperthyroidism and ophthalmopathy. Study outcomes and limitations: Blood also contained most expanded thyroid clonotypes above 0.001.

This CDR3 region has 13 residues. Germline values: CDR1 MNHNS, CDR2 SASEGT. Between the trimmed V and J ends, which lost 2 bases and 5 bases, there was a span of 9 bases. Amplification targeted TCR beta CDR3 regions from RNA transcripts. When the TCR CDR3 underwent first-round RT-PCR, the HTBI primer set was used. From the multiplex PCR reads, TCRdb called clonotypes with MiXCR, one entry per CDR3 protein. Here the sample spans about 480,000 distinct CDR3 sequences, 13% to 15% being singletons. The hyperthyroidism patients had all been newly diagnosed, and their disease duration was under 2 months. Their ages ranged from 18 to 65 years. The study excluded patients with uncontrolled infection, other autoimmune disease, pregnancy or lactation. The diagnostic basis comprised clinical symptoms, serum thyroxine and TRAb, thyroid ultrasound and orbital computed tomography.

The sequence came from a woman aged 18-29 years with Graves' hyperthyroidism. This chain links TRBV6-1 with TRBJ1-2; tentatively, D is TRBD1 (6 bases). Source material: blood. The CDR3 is CASSETGSYGYTF. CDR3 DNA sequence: TGTGCCAGCAGTGAAACAGGGTCTTATGGCTACACCTTC.